This TCR beta chain was sequenced in a study of spatial heterogeneity in lung cancer. This clonotype was detected many times. TCRdb called the 5' RACE reads again in MiXCR, with one record for every CDR3 protein. Among 35,000 to 45,000 distinct CDR3 sequences listed, 5.2% were seen once. Time point indicated: sample taken at primary tumor resection. Whole RNA, isolated from tumor, nontumor lung or frozen PBMC, was sequenced without prior sorting. The CDR3 runs 13 residues. V was clipped by 7 bases and J by 6 bases, with 14 bases between them. This chain connects TRBV12-3 or TRBV12-4 to TRBJ2-3; D remains unclear. The sequencing here drew on PBMCs, taken at surgery. This receptor was taken from a female donor with early-stage non-small cell lung cancer. CDR3 nucleotide sequence: TGTGCCAGCACCCCGGACGCCGGTGATACGCAGTATTTT. Translating gives CASTPDAGDTQYF.